The 14 T cell receptor beta chains below all came from one sample that was sequenced in a study of cytomegalovirus exposure and HLA in healthy donors. Sequencing used immunoSEQ multiplex PCR; TCRdb keeps in-frame clones, though not all of them. This table has approximately 64,000 clones, about 89% appearing once. Input material: PBMCs. All receptors derive from a woman aged 18-30 years in good health and CMV-seronegative.

The V call is TRBV5-6, the J call TRBJ2-3; a possible D gene is TRBD1 (5 bases). V was trimmed by 4 bases and J by 0 bases, leaving 15 bases between them. The CDR3 sequence is 16 residues long. CDR1 and CDR2 (germline): SGHDT, YYEEEE. The DNA for the CDR3 is TGTGCCAGCAGCCTCCCTGGGGCCCTGAGCACAGATACGCAGTATTTT. Its translation is CASSLPGALSTDTQYF.

The V and J genes are TRBV5-1 and TRBJ2-6; weak D call: TRBD2 (5 bases). This CDR3 has 14 residues. Germline CDR1 and CDR2: SGHRS and YFSETQ. Trimming left V 4 bases short and J 0 bases short, with 5 bases between. The chain's CDR3 is CASSDYSGANVLTF. As DNA, the CDR3 is TGCGCCAGCAGCGACTACTCTGGGGCCAACGTCCTGACTTTC.

The chain combines TRBV9 with TRBJ2-1; D ambiguous. Germline V gives CDR1 SGDLS, CDR2 YYNGEE. This CDR3 is 14 amino acids long. The V and J ends lost 4 bases and 4 bases respectively, with 12 bases between them. The CDR3 nucleotides are TGTGCCAGCAGCCCACTACTCCCTTACAATGAGCAGTTCTTC. Translating it yields CASSPLLPYNEQFF.

CDR3 nucleotide sequence: TGTGCTAGTGGTACAAGGGGAGGGCCGAACACTGAAGCTTTCTTT. This translates into CASGTRGGPNTEAFF. This chain connects TRBV12-5 to TRBJ1-1; perhaps TRBD1 as D (5 bases). V lost 5 bases and J 1 base, leaving 14 bases between the germline ends. Germline V gene sequence: CDR1 LGHNT, CDR2 FRNRAP. There are 15 residues in the CDR3. Combining the CDR3 with reference TRBV12-5 and TRBJ1-1 gives the whole variable domain DARVTQTPRHKVTEMGQEVTMRCQPILGHNTVFWYRQTMMQGLELLAYFRNRAPLDDSGMPKDRFSAEMPDATLATLKIQPSEPRDSAVYFCASGTRGGPNTEAFFGQGTRLTVV.

The rearrangement uses TRBV28 and TRBJ2-1; 9 bases are a match to TRBD2. V shed 8 bases and J 7 bases; nucleotides not matched to a gene: 9. The CDR3 consists of 14 residues. Germline CDR1 MDHEN, CDR2 SYDVKM. The CDR3 DNA sequence: TGTGCCAGCCGTTACTTAGCGGGGGTTAATGAGCAGTTCTTC. Translating it yields CASRYLAGVNEQFF.

The rearrangement joins TRBV6-5 to TRBJ2-1, with 14 bases matching TRBD2. Trimming removed 4 bases from V and 9 bases from J; junction bases left unmatched: 8. CDR3 length equals 16 residues. Germline V gene data show CDR1 as MNHEY and CDR2 as SVGAGI. The CDR3 is CASSSSGTSGRREQFF. CDR3 sequence (DNA): TGTGCCAGCAGTTCCTCCGGGACTAGCGGGAGACGTGAGCAGTTCTTC.

The V gene is TRBV7-3, the J gene TRBJ2-1, with D possibly being TRBD1 (6 bases). The CDR3 sequence is 15 residues long. CDR1 and CDR2 from the germline V gene are SGHTA and FQGTGA. The ends were cut back, 5 bases at V and 6 bases at J, with 17 bases in the middle. This chain's CDR3 is CASSPHRVAPNEQFF. CDR3 nucleotides: TGTGCCAGCAGCCCACACAGGGTAGCCCCCAATGAGCAGTTCTTC.

The chain recombines TRBV28 with TRBJ2-7; TRBD2 matches 9 bases. V lost 5 bases, J lost 2 bases, and 10 bases stayed unmatched. Germline V gene data show CDR1 as MDHEN and CDR2 as SYDVKM. The CDR3 extends over 16 amino acids. This chain's CDR3 is CASSPSLAGYPYEQYF. CDR3 nucleotides: TGTGCCAGCAGTCCCAGCCTAGCGGGATATCCCTACGAGCAGTACTTC. The full variable domain, rest sourced from reference TRBV28 and TRBJ2-7, is DVKVTQSSRYLVKRTGEKVFLECVQDMDHENMFWYRQDPGLGLRLIYFSYDVKMKEKGDIPEGYSVSREKKERFSLILESASTNQTSMYLCASSPSLAGYPYEQYFGPGTRLTVT.

This clone occurred once. This chain uses TRBV7-6 with TRBJ2-3; D is ambiguous. From germline, CDR1 is SGHVS and CDR2 FNYEAQ. This CDR3 has 14 amino acids. V was trimmed by 1 base and J by 5 bases, leaving 10 bases between them. The CDR3: CASSLVVRQDTQYF. DNA of the CDR3: TGTGCCAGCAGCTTAGTAGTACGTCAAGATACGCAGTATTTT.

The chain carries TRBV19 and TRBJ2-1; tentative D call: TRBD2 (7 bases). V lost 2 bases and J 6 bases, leaving 14 bases between the germline ends. Germline-derived CDR1 and CDR2 are LNHDA and SQIVND (reference sequence). The CDR3 totals 15 residues. CDR3 sequence reads: CASSISGGQVNEQFF. The CDR3 DNA reads as TGTGCCAGTAGTATATCCGGGGGGCAGGTCAATGAGCAGTTCTTC.

The chain joins TRBV6-1 to TRBJ2-4, with a weak D call TRBD1 (6 bases). The germline gives CDR1 MNHNS, CDR2 SASEGT. The germline V and J ends were trimmed by 3 bases and 1 base, with 13 bases remaining between them. This CDR3 contains 16 residues. As DNA, the CDR3 is TGTGCCAGCAGTGAGTTCGAGGGGGATGCCAAAAACATTCAGTACTTC. Amino acid sequence: CASSEFEGDAKNIQYF.

V is TRBV28 and J is TRBJ1-1; no clear D gene. Germline V CDR1 and CDR2: MDHEN, SYDVKM. Trimming shortened V by 5 bases and J by 2 bases, and 9 bases separated the two germline ends. The CDR3 runs to 13 residues. The CDR3 reads CASSRLLNTEAFF. CDR3 coding DNA: TGTGCCAGCAGTAGACTCCTAAACACTGAAGCTTTCTTT.

The chain employs TRBV28 and TRBJ1-5, with TRBD1 matching 8 bases. J was trimmed by 2 bases and V by 3 bases; bases with no gene match: 6. The CDR3 runs 16 residues. Germline CDR1 reads MDHEN; CDR2 reads SYDVKM. The CDR3 spells CASSLGQGAGNQPQHF. The CDR3 nucleotides read TGTGCCAGCAGTTTGGGCCAGGGGGCTGGCAATCAGCCCCAGCATTTT.

Only a few counts were recorded for this clone. The chain carries TRBV19 and TRBJ2-7; D remains unclear. V was clipped by 5 bases and J by 4 bases, with 15 bases between them. The CDR3 loop spans 14 amino acids. Germline V gene lookup returns CDR1 LNHDA and CDR2 SQIVND (reference sequence). CDR3 in DNA: TGTGCCAGTAGTGCGCAACAGCATTCTTACGAGCAGTACTTC. Its translation: CASSAQQHSYEQYF.